This T cell receptor (beta chain) appears in the sequencing data of a study of a mutant IDH1 vaccine in newly diagnosed glioma. Whole-study results and caveats: Variations in leading peripheral T cell clonotypes appeared to have no connection with pseudoprogression.

To note about this clone: The antigen is unknown.

This CDR3 has 13 residues. The V and J ends lost 7 bases and 10 bases respectively, with 17 bases between them. CDR1 is KGHSH, CDR2 LQKENI, per germline. Stated time point: baseline, week 1 (first vaccination visit). As to treatment: pre-vaccination baseline after standard-of-care therapy. Repertoires were generated with immunoSEQ multiplex PCR, while TCRdb's copy carries only in-frame clones and drops some. Here the sample spans 65,000 to 70,000 clones, about four fifths being singletons. This chain links TRBV18 with TRBJ2-1, with a weak D call TRBD2 (6 bases). The material was peripheral blood mononuclear cells (PBMCs), obtained from a glioma patient treated with radiotherapy, temozolomide or both. The source is a woman aged 18-29 years with glioma. Some clones in this sample may be carry-over from other donors' samples. Written as DNA, the CDR3 is TGTGCCAGCTTAACATCGCGGGGAGCGGAGCAGTTCTTC. Its protein product is CASLTSRGAEQFF.